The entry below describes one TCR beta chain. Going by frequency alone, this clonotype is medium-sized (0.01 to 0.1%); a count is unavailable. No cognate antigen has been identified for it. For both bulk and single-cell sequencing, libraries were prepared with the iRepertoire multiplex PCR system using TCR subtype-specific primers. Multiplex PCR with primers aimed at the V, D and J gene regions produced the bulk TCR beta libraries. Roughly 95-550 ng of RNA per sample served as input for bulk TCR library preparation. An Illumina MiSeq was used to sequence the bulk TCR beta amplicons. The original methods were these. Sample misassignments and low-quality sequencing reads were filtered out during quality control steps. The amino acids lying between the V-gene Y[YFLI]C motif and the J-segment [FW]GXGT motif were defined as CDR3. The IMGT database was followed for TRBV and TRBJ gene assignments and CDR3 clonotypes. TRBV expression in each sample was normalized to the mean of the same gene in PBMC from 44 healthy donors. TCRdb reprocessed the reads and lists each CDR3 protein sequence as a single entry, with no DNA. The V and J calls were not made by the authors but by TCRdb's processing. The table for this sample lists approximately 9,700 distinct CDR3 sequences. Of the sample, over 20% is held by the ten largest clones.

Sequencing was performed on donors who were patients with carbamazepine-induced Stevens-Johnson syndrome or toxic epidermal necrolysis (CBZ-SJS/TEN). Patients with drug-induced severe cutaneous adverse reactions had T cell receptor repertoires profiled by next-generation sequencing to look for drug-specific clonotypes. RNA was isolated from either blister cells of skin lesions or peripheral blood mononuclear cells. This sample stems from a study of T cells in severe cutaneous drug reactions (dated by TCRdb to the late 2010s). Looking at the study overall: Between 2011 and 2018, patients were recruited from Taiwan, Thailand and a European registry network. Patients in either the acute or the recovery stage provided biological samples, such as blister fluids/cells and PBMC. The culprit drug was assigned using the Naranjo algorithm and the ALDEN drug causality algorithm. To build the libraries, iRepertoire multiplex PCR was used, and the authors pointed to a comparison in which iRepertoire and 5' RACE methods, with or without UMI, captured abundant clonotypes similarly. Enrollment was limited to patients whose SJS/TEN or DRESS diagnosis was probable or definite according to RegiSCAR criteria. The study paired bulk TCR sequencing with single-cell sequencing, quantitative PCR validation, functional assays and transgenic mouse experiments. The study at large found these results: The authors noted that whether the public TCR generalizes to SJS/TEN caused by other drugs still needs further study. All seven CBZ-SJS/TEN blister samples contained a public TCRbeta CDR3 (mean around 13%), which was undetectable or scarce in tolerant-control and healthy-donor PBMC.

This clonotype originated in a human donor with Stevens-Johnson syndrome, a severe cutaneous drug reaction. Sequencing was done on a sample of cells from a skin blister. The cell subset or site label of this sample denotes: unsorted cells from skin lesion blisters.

The CDR3 reads as follows: CSASLGQGNYGYTF. The chain is encoded by TRBV20-1 joined to TRBJ1-2; the D gene TCRdb calls, TRBD1, cannot be checked with no DNA. The CDR3, cysteine through phenylalanine, is 14 amino acids long. A DNA sequence was not provided. The germline V gene (reference sequence) sets CDR1 to DFQATT and CDR2 to SNEGSKA.